This T cell receptor beta chain was retrieved from a study of blood T cell repertoires in COVID-19 (dated by TCRdb to the early 2020s). A note on the overall study: Samples covering the acute and convalescent phases of COVID-19 were provided by collaborators in the United States, Italy and Spain. The prospective study material was composed of cDNA or gDNA derived from T cells, B-cell-depleted T cells, or PBMCs. Subjects who had been exposed to COVID-19, were actively infected with it, or had recovered from it provided the deeply sampled blood TCRbeta repertoires that made up the dataset. The repertoires were released in a freely available public database intended as a resource for research on the immune response to SARS-CoV-2. The samples were drawn from the first 160 participants of the ongoing ImmuneRACE study and from 950 to 1,500 subjects provided by 6 global collaborators. Sample metadata almost always included a de-identified subject ID, COVID-19 status, age in years and sex. HLA class I and class II types, where available, came from metadata supplied by the sample provider rather than from assay-based typing. General study outcomes and caveats: Clinical and demographic metadata were provided uncurated, with the amount varying by source and participant.

As for this clone: Its antigen has not been determined. No base-level quality is on record; no much larger clone is a single base apart.

The immunoSEQ Assay, a bias-controlled multiplex PCR, was used to amplify TCRbeta CDR3 regions from genomic DNA. The published analysis was carried out like this. Nucleated cell counts per sample were estimated from amplification of reference gene primers within the assay. Sequence reads were collapsed and filtered to measure the absolute abundance of every unique TCRbeta CDR3 rearrangement. For each sample, productive Simpson clonality was calculated as the square root of Simpson's diversity index across productive rearrangements. The table comes from immuneACCESS by way of TCRdb, which keeps in-frame sequences with V and J called. Part of the clones is missing from these tables; in studies checked, under half for an unresolved V gene and the rest for unknown reasons. V, J and clone size were drawn from that table, and D and trimming were deduced from the DNA. The sample data list about 50,000 clones, and more than 90% of these were observed just once. Of the sample, about 3.1% falls within the top ten clones.

Each collaborating institution followed its own protocols to collect whole blood in K2EDTA tubes. Collaborator samples were shipped for TCRbeta analysis as frozen whole blood, isolated PBMCs, or DNA extracted from either sample type. The CDR3 goes from the cysteine to the phenylalanine over 15 residues. Here the CDR3 DNA is all that survives: 45 bases in frame from base 1. Unmatched junction bases come to 11, with V trimmed by 5 bases and J by 9 bases. CDR1 SNHLY and CDR2 FYNNEI are derived from the germline V gene. The chain is encoded by TRBV2 joined to TRBJ2-1; 9 junctional bases match TRBD1. The source of this sequence is a human donor in a cohort sampled during active COVID-19. The sequenced sample was peripheral blood. The nucleotide sequence reads TGTGCCAGCAGTCACCGGGACAGGGCCAACGGTGAGCAGTTCTTC. Protein translation: CASSHRDRANGEQFF.